This T cell receptor beta chain was captured by sequencing in a study of T cell responses to AZD1222 COVID-19 vaccine. Study-wide results and caveats: Only a handful of AZD1222 recipients were seropositive at baseline. Spike-specific TCR breadth and depth went up after people got two AZD1222 doses.

The assay was immunoSEQ multiplex PCR, and TCRdb's table has in-frame clones only and misses some. The sample lists some 130,000 clones, approximately 90% occurring once. As to this clone: Its matching antigen is unknown.

Trimming cost V 6 bases and J 5 bases, with 8 bases left between them. This CDR3 is built from 12 residues. Germline CDR1 is SGHVS and CDR2 is FNYEAQ. This sequence originates from an adult in good health. The sample was peripheral blood, taken on day 0 of AZD1222 vaccination. The V and J genes are TRBV7-6 and TRBJ1-5; no clear D gene. CDR3 sequence (DNA): TGTGCCAGCAGGGTAAGGTATCAGCCCCAGCATTTT. Translating gives CASRVRYQPQHF.